The rows below give T cell receptor beta chains drawn from one sample of a study of tumor and adjacent non-tumor tissue in lung cancer. TCRdb analysed the multiplex PCR reads with MiXCR anew, one entry per CDR3 protein. This sample yields 45,000 to 65,000 distinct CDR3 sequences, of which just under 75% are seen a single time; around a quarter belongs to the top ten. Specimen: distant non-tumor lung tissue. The origin of the receptors is a woman aged 55-69 years with non-small cell lung cancer. Each CDR3 is given without its conserved first and last residue. The D gene is left open where the match is weak.

j_call d_call cdr3_length v_call cdr3_aa
TRBJ2-7 . 11 TRBV6-6 ASSCQGSYEQY
TRBJ2-3 TRBD2 14 TRBV28 TSSLAGGRHTDTQY
TRBJ1-1 TRBD1 13 TRBV6-2/TRBV6-3 ASSTIVARTGGAF
TRBJ1-2 TRBD1 14 TRBV4-1 ASSQDGDRGWDGYT
TRBJ1-6 . 12 TRBV11-2 ASSLEAINSPLH
TRBJ2-2 TRBD2 13 TRBV12-3/TRBV12-4 ASRGGGPNTGELF
TRBJ1-6 . 14 TRBV4-2 DSSQHGGSYNSPLH
TRBJ2-3 . 13 TRBV28 ASSIPLGITDTQY
TRBJ2-2 . 10 TRBV10-1 ASTRVVGELF
TRBJ2-7 . 9 TRBV11-3 AGSLGTRYY
TRBJ2-3 . 15 TRBV4-2 ASSHSGTKSYPDTQY
TRBJ2-6 . 17 TRBV6-5 PSSYGAGQYYSGTNVLT
TRBJ2-1 . 13 TRBV5-6 TSSFGGGPYNEQF
TRBJ2-4 . 16 TRBV4-3 ASSQDQRGQTSAKNIQ
TRBJ2-3 TRBD1 14 TRBV12-3/TRBV12-4 ASNSTGTGAIDTQY
TRBJ2-7 . 14 TRBV12-3/TRBV12-4 ANSLSTTGTYDKQY
TRBJ2-3 . 15 TRBV4-3 ANSQDRLTTWTETQY